The clone carrying this T cell receptor (beta chain) was seen a handful of times. Its antigen is not identified. Using its own MiXCR run on the 5' RACE reads, TCRdb lists one record per CDR3 protein. The sample yields some 660,000 distinct CDR3 sequences, 8.5% to 9.5% seen once. V was cut by 7 bases and J by 1 base, with 10 bases left in between. CDR1 and CDR2 (germline): ENHRY, SYGVKD. This CDR3 is 13 amino acids long. The record originates from a study of identical twins. Findings and limits, study-wide: For monozygotic twins, models underestimated out-of-frame TCR alpha sharing. With abundant cord blood beta clonotypes, insertions were fewer; memory repertoires showed no such pattern.

This same sample was also taken into another study, of yellow fever vaccine responses in identical twins.

The TCR sequence derives from a woman aged 18-35 years in good health. Sequences were obtained from PBMCs. V gene TRBV10-3 combines with J gene TRBJ1-1, with D maybe TRBD1 (6 bases). CDR3 in DNA: TGTGCCATCATGGGGGGCACGAACACTGAAGCTTTCTTT. It specifies CAIMGGTNTEAFF.